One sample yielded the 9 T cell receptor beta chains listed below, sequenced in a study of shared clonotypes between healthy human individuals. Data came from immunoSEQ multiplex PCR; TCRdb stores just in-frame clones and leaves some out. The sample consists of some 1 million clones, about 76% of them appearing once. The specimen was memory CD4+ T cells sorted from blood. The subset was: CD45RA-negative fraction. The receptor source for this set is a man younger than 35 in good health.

The CDR3 nucleotides read TGCGCCAGCAGTGAGGGAGGGACAGGGAGGGATGAGCAGTTCTTC. Protein sequence: CASSEGGTGRDEQFF. This chain uses TRBV10-1 with TRBJ2-1; 9 bases match TRBD1. J lost 8 bases, V lost 2 bases, and 7 bases had no gene match. CDR3 size: 15 residues. Germline CDR1 is WNHNN and CDR2 is SYGVQD (reference sequence).

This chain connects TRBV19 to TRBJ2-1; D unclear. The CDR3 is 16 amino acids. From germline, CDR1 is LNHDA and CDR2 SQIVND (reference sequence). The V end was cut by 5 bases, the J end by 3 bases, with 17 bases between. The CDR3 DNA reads TGTGCCAGTAGTGTCCGAGCTGGAGTGAACTACAATGAGCAGTTCTTC. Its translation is CASSVRAGVNYNEQFF.

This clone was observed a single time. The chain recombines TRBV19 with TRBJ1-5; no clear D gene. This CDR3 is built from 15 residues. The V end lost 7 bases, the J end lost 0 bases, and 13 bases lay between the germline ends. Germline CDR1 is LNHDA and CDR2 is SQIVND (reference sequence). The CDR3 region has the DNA TGTGCCAGTAAGGGAATAGGGATTAGCAATCAGCCCCAGCATTTT. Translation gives CASKGIGISNQPQHF.

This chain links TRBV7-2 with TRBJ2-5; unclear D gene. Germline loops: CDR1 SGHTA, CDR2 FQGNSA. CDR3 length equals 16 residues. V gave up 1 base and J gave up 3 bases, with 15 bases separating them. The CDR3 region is CASSLEPRGHKETQYF. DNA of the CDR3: TGTGCCAGCAGCTTAGAACCTCGAGGTCATAAAGAGACCCAGTACTTC.

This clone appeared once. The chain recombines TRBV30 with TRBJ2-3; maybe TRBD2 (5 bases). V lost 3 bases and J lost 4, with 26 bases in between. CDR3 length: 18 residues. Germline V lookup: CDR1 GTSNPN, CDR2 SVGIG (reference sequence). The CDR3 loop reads CAWRPPLGLEEGPDTQYF. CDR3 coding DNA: TGTGCCTGGAGGCCCCCCCTCGGTCTCGAAGAGGGTCCAGATACGCAGTATTTT.

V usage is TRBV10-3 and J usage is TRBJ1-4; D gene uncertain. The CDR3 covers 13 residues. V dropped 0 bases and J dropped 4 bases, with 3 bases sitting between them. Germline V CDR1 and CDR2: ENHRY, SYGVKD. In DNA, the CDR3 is TGTGCCATCAGTGAGTCCGATAATGAAAAACTGTTTTTT. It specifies CAISESDNEKLFF.

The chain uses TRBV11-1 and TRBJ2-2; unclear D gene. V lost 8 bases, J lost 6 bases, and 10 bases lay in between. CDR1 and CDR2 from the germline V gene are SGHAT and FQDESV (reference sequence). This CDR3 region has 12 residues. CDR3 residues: CASSTGPGELFF. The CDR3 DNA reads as TGTGCCAGCTCCACGGGTCCCGGGGAGCTGTTTTTT.

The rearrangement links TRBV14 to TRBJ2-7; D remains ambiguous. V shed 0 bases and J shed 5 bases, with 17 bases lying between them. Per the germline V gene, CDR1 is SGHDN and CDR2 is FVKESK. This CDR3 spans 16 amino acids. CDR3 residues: CASSQDPLDHLDEQYF. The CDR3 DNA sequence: TGTGCCAGCAGCCAAGATCCTTTGGACCACCTCGACGAGCAGTACTTC.

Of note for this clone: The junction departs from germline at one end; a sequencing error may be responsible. The CDR3 loop reads CASSLAGPGELFF. The DNA of the CDR3 is TGTGCTAGCAGCTTAGCCGGGCCCGGGGAGCTGTTTTTT. The gene calls are TRBV7-7 and TRBJ2-2, with D uncertain. Germline V CDR1 and CDR2: SSHAT, FNYEAQ (reference sequence). The CDR3 length is 13 residues.